The sequence of this TCR beta chain was determined in a study of read filtering for tumor transcriptome and immune sequencing. Study background: R-ISS stage counts were about 8 for I, roughly 15 for II, six or seven for III. Study conclusions and caveats: RNA-seq captured clonotypes less deeply and reliably than IR-seq. Without single-read clonotypes, shared clonotype proportions correlated more between IR-seq and RNA-seq.

V was trimmed by 4 bases and J by 0 bases, leaving 12 bases between them. This CDR3 is built from 15 residues. The library was built from about 400 ng RNA with molecular barcoded adaptors for alpha/delta and beta/gamma chains. Each CDR3 protein gets one entry after TCRdb re-called the reads with MiXCR. There are fewer than 45,000 distinct CDR3 sequences in the sample; around an eighth occur only once, and about 30% lies in the top ten. The sample holds many counts of this clonotype. Antigen unknown. The sequencing input was a population of CD138-negative cells sorted from bone marrow. This sequence joins TRBV12-3 or TRBV12-4 and TRBJ1-1; TRBD1 is a possible D gene (6 bases). The sequence was collected from a donor at least 40 years old with multiple myeloma. This CDR3 reads CASSSSGHLNTEAFF. The CDR3 bases are TGTGCCAGCAGTTCCTCGGGACATTTGAACACTGAAGCTTTCTTT.